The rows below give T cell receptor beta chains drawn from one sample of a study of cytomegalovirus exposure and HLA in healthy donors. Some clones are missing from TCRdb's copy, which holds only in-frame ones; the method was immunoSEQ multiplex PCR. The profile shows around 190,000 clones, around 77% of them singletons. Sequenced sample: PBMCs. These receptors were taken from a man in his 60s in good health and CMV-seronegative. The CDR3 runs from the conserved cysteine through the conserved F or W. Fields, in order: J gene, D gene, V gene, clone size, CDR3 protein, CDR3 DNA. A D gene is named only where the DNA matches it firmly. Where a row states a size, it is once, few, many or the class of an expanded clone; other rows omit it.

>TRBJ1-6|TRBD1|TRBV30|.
CAWTLMGQFNSPLHF
TGTGCCTGGACCCTAATGGGACAGTTTAATTCACCCCTCCACTTT
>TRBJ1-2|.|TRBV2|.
CASSPLEQAGSNYGYTF
TGTGCCAGCAGTCCACTTGAACAGGCTGGATCTAACTATGGCTACACCTTC
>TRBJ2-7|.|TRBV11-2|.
CASSPTRLVRDEQYF
TGTGCCAGCAGTCCAACCAGACTAGTGCGGGACGAGCAGTACTTC
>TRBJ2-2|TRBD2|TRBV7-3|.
CASSLFPGGSGELFF
TGTGCCAGCAGCTTATTCCCGGGAGGGTCCGGGGAGCTGTTTTTT
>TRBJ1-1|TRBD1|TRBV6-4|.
CASSPDRVGTEAFF
TGTGCCAGCAGCCCCGACAGGGTGGGCACTGAAGCTTTCTTT
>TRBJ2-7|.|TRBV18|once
CASSQTGYEQYF
TGTGCCAGCTCACAAACAGGGTACGAGCAGTACTTC
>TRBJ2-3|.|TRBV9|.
CASSGKPSDPTKADTQYF
TGTGCCAGCAGCGGGAAGCCTAGCGATCCAACAAAGGCAGATACGCAGTATTTT
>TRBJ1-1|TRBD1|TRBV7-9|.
CASSLTGGNTEAFF
TGTGCCAGCAGCCTGACAGGGGGGAACACTGAAGCTTTCTTT
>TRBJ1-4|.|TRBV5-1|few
CASSLVGSPNEKLFF
TGCGCCAGCAGCTTGGTGGGCAGCCCTAATGAAAAACTGTTTTTT
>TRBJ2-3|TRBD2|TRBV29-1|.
CSVKEGGVSTDTQYF
TGCAGCGTCAAGGAGGGAGGGGTGAGCACAGATACGCAGTATTTT
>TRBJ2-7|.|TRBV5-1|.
CASSRDNYEQYF
TGCGCCAGCAGCCGGGACAACTACGAGCAGTACTTC